Below are 31 T cell receptor beta chains sequenced from a single sample in a study of T cell responses to AZD1222 COVID-19 vaccine. Profiled with immunoSEQ multiplex PCR; TCRdb holds only in-frame clones, not every one. The sample consists of roughly 120,000 clones, around 92% of them appearing once. Sequenced here: peripheral blood, sampled 28 days after the second AZD1222 dose. The receptors were sampled from an adult who received the AZD1222 COVID-19 vaccine.

J is TRBJ1-2 and V is TRBV7-2, with D possibly being TRBD1 (5 bases). CDR3 size: 15 residues. CDR1 and CDR2 (germline): SGHTA, FQGNSA. V was pared by 0 bases and J by 2 bases, with 10 bases between. This CDR3 is CASSLALAGNYGYTF. DNA of the CDR3: TGTGCCAGCAGCTTAGCGCTTGCAGGGAACTATGGCTACACCTTC. The full variable domain, in which reference TRBV7-2 and TRBJ1-2 provide the parts outside the CDR3, is GAGVSQSPSNKVTEKGKDVELRCDPISGHTALYWYRQSLGQGLEFLIYFQGNSAPDKSGLPSDRFSAERTGGSVSTLTIQRTQQEDSAVYLCASSLALAGNYGYTFGSGTRLTVV.

This chain connects TRBV3-1 (or the pseudogene TRBV3-2) to TRBJ1-3; 7 bases align to TRBD1. Per germline, CDR1 LGHDT and CDR2 YNNKEL (reference sequence). J lost 1 base, V lost 6 bases, and 3 bases had no gene match. The CDR3 is 14 amino acids. CDR3 DNA sequence: TGTGCCAGCAGAGGGACAGATTCTGGAAACACCATATATTTT. Translation gives CASRGTDSGNTIYF.

V and J are TRBV3-1 (or the pseudogene TRBV3-2) and TRBJ2-7; D is perhaps TRBD1 (6 bases). The CDR3 is 14 residues long. V was trimmed by 0 bases and J by 3 bases, leaving 9 bases between them. Germline CDR1 reads LGHDT; CDR2 reads YNNKEL (reference sequence). The CDR3 protein is CASSQDTGFYEQYF. The CDR3 DNA reads as TGTGCCAGCAGCCAAGATACAGGGTTCTACGAGCAGTACTTC.

The chain has TRBV19 and TRBJ1-6; 7 nucleotides agree with TRBD1. The germline V gene encodes CDR1 LNHDA and CDR2 SQIVND (reference sequence). The V and J ends lost 9 bases and 7 bases, in that order; junction bases with no gene match: 6. The CDR3 has 13 residues. The CDR3 here is CASSRDRNSPLHF. CDR3 nucleotides: TGTGCCAGCTCACGGGACAGAAATTCACCCCTCCACTTT.

This sequence joins TRBV7-2 and TRBJ1-2; D gene ambiguous. Trimming shortened V by 2 bases and J by 2 bases, and 9 bases separated the two germline ends. The CDR3 is 14 residues long. CDR1 SGHTA and CDR2 FQGNSA come from the germline V gene. Written as DNA, the CDR3 is TGTGCCAGCAGCTTACGACCAGGAAACTATGGCTACACCTTC. Protein product: CASSLRPGNYGYTF.

V and J are TRBV19 and TRBJ2-7, with D possibly TRBD1 on 5 matching bases. Germline CDR1 LNHDA, CDR2 SQIVND (reference sequence). V dropped 3 bases and J dropped 0 bases, with 9 bases sitting between them. The CDR3 loop spans 14 amino acids. The CDR3 DNA reads TGTGCCAGTAGTATTTCAGGGTTCTCCTACGAGCAGTACTTC. Amino acid sequence: CASSISGFSYEQYF.

This chain joins TRBV28 and TRBJ2-1, with 7 bases lining up with TRBD1. CDR3 length: 13 residues. The junction had 4 bases not matched to a gene; V was cut back by 6 bases and J by 5 bases. CDR1 and CDR2 from the germline V gene are MDHEN and SYDVKM. CDR3 coding DNA: TGTGCCAGCAGGACAGGGTATCACAATGAGCAGTTCTTC. Its protein product is CASRTGYHNEQFF.

The chain combines TRBV28 with TRBJ1-1, with D tentatively TRBD1 (5 bases). V lost 6 bases and J lost 4, with 18 bases in between. The germline gives CDR1 MDHEN, CDR2 SYDVKM. This CDR3 region has 15 residues. CDR3 coding DNA: TGTGCCAGCAGCCTAGCGGGGGTTGGTGGCACTGAAGCTTTCTTT. Translation: CASSLAGVGGTEAFF.

The chain links TRBV14 to TRBJ1-1; a possible D gene is TRBD1 (6 bases). The CDR3 is made up of 16 amino acids. Germline CDR1 SGHDN, CDR2 FVKESK. The V end was cut by 0 bases, the J end by 3 bases, with 14 bases between. For the CDR3, the DNA is TGTGCCAGCAGCCAAGATCTATGGGGGGCTGACACTGAAGCTTTCTTT. This gives the protein CASSQDLWGADTEAFF.

The chain joins TRBV10-3 to TRBJ2-3; D uncertain. The V and J ends lost 6 bases and 5 bases respectively, with 18 bases between them. There are 15 residues in the CDR3. Germline CDR1 is ENHRY and CDR2 is SYGVKD. The CDR3, as DNA: TGTGCCATCAGCCCACAAACGTTCGGCGGAGATACGCAGTATTTT. Its translation is CAISPQTFGGDTQYF.

Only one count was recorded for this clone. CDR3 in DNA: TGTGCCAGCAGTGACTTCGGGCTTACCGGGGAGCTGTTTTTT. Amino acids: CASSDFGLTGELFF. The V gene is TRBV6-4, the J gene TRBJ2-2; D ambiguous. The V and J ends lost 1 base and 5 bases respectively, with 8 bases between them. The CDR3 spans 14 residues. Germline loops: CDR1 MRHNA, CDR2 SNTAGT.

The rearrangement links TRBV4-1 to TRBJ1-6; D not resolved. CDR3 length: 16 residues. Germline V CDR1 and CDR2: MGHRA, YSYEKL. Trimming took 5 bases from V and 4 from J, leaving 15 bases between them. The CDR3 bases are TGCGCCAGCAGCTTGGCGCCTCGGCCTTATAATTCACCCCTCCACTTT. Its protein product is CASSLAPRPYNSPLHF.

This chain joins TRBV19 and TRBJ2-6, with a tentative D call TRBD2 (5 bases). Trimming stripped 3 bases from V and 4 bases from J, with 10 bases between. The CDR3 has 15 amino acids. Per the germline V gene, CDR1 is LNHDA and CDR2 is SQIVND (reference sequence). CDR3 bases: TGTGCCAGTAGTATGGAGGTTTACGGGGCCAACGTCCTGACTTTC. Protein product: CASSMEVYGANVLTF.

The chain joins TRBV28 to TRBJ2-7; D is undetermined. Trimming took 3 bases from V and 5 from J, leaving 11 bases between them. CDR1 and CDR2 (germline): MDHEN, SYDVKM. The CDR3 is made up of 13 amino acids. This CDR3 is CASSFGVIDEQYF. The CDR3 DNA reads as TGTGCCAGCAGTTTTGGGGTCATCGACGAGCAGTACTTC.

The chain employs TRBV3-1 (or the pseudogene TRBV3-2) and TRBJ2-5, with 9 nucleotides matching TRBD1. This CDR3 comprises 15 residues. The germline V gene has CDR1 LGHDT and CDR2 YNNKEL (reference sequence). Unmatched junction bases numbered 6, after V lost 4 bases and J lost 3 bases. Here the CDR3 reads CASSPKQGAKETQYF. The CDR3 DNA follows: TGTGCCAGCAGCCCTAAACAGGGGGCGAAAGAGACCCAGTACTTC.

CDR3 protein: CASSNNQPQHF. DNA for the CDR3: TGTGCCAGCAGCAACAATCAGCCCCAGCATTTT. This chain joins TRBV28 and TRBJ1-5; no firm D call. Between the trimmed V and J ends, which lost 6 bases and 3 bases, there was a span of 3 bases. Germline V gene data show CDR1 as MDHEN and CDR2 as SYDVKM. This CDR3 contains 11 residues.

Of note for this clone: The same CDR3 also results from other DNA sequences found in this sample. The rearrangement uses TRBV7-8 and TRBJ1-3, with 7 bases identical to TRBD1. CDR3 length: 15 amino acids. In germline, CDR1 is SGHVS, CDR2 FQNEAQ. The J segment lost 0 bases and the V segment lost 1 base, leaving 0 bases of the junction unmatched. The CDR3: CASSLGQGSGNTIYF. The CDR3, as DNA: TGTGCCAGCAGCTTAGGACAGGGCTCTGGAAACACCATATATTTT.

The V gene is TRBV5-6, the J gene TRBJ1-1; D not resolved. This CDR3 has 15 residues. Germline lookup yields CDR1 SGHDT and CDR2 YYEEEE. Trimming left V 2 bases short and J 0 bases short, with 11 bases between. CDR3: CASSLLQTMNTEAFF. CDR3 bases: TGTGCCAGCAGCTTACTACAGACCATGAACACTGAAGCTTTCTTT.

This clone was seen more than once but under ten times. The rearrangement links TRBV6-1 to TRBJ2-2; D is unclear. Germline loops: CDR1 MNHNS, CDR2 SASEGT. This CDR3 contains 15 residues. Trimming took 1 base from V and 3 from J, leaving 9 bases between them. The CDR3 loop reads CASSEGAGHTGELFF. The CDR3 DNA reads as TGTGCCAGCAGTGAAGGCGCAGGACACACCGGGGAGCTGTTTTTT.

This clone was recorded a few times. Other DNA sequences of this sample code for an identical CDR3. The rearrangement uses TRBV11-2 and TRBJ2-5; D is perhaps TRBD2 (7 bases). CDR1 and CDR2 (germline): SGHAT, FQNNGV. The CDR3 runs to 14 residues. V lost 3 bases, J lost 5 bases, and 13 bases lay in between. CDR3 sequence (DNA): TGTGCCAGCAGCTTGGGGGGGCGCGTGGAGACCCAGTACTTC. Translating gives CASSLGGRVETQYF.

The chain couples TRBV3-1 (or the pseudogene TRBV3-2) to TRBJ2-3; D may be TRBD2 (6 bases). In germline, CDR1 is LGHDT, CDR2 YNNKEL (reference sequence). V was shortened by 5 bases and J by 3 bases, with 15 bases between the two germline ends. This CDR3 comprises 15 residues. CDR3 nucleotide sequence: TGTGCCAGCAGCGATCAAGGACTAAGGACAGATACGCAGTATTTT. Translated, it gives CASSDQGLRTDTQYF.

The chain joins TRBV5-1 to TRBJ2-7, with 11 bases identical to TRBD1. This CDR3 contains 14 residues. V trimming: 3 bases; J trimming: 5 bases; junction bases outside the gene matches: 4. Germline V gene data show CDR1 as SGHRS and CDR2 as YFSETQ. This CDR3 reads CASSSWDRGDEQYF. The DNA of the CDR3 is TGCGCCAGCAGCTCGTGGGACAGGGGGGACGAGCAGTACTTC. Together with reference TRBV5-1 and TRBJ2-7, the CDR3 gives the full variable domain: KAGVTQTPRYLIKTRGQQVTLSCSPISGHRSVSWYQQTPGQGLQFLFEYFSETQRNKGNFPGRFSGRQFSNSRSEMNVSTLELGDSALYLCASSSWDRGDEQYFGPGTRLTVT.

This chain uses TRBV28 with TRBJ1-3; no firm D call. This CDR3 comprises 15 residues. V was cut by 3 bases and J by 0 bases, with 9 bases left in between. CDR1 is MDHEN, CDR2 SYDVKM, per germline. The CDR3 sequence is CASSLRPNSGNTIYF. The CDR3 nucleotides read TGTGCCAGCAGTTTGCGACCTAACTCTGGAAACACCATATATTTT.

The chain is built from TRBV6-5 and TRBJ1-1; D is unresolved. CDR1 and CDR2 (germline): MNHEY, SVGAGI. V shed 11 bases and J shed 0 bases, with 13 bases lying between them. CDR3 size: 13 residues. The DNA of the CDR3 is TGTGCCTCTCGGCCGTTCATGAACACTGAAGCTTTCTTT. Translating gives CASRPFMNTEAFF.

The V gene is TRBV4-1, the J gene TRBJ1-2; D remains unclear. V lost 1 base to trimming and J lost 4 bases, with 13 bases between them. The CDR3 contains 15 residues. Per germline, CDR1 MGHRA and CDR2 YSYEKL. In DNA, the CDR3 is TGCGCCAGCAGCCAAGGGCTTGACCCCAGCTATGGCTACACCTTC. The encoded protein is CASSQGLDPSYGYTF.

This clone was observed once. J is TRBJ1-2 and V is TRBV6-5; TRBD1 matches at 8 bases. The CDR3 runs 13 residues. The germline V gene encodes CDR1 MNHEY and CDR2 SVGAGI. V was pared by 4 bases and J by 8 bases, with 6 bases of the junction left unmatched. Here the CDR3 reads CASSSSTGEGYTF. The CDR3 nucleotides read TGTGCCAGCAGTTCCTCGACAGGGGAAGGCTACACCTTC.

The chain links TRBV28 to TRBJ1-5; D gene unclear. In germline, CDR1 is MDHEN, CDR2 SYDVKM. Between the trimmed V and J ends, which lost 3 bases and 5 bases, there was a span of 11 bases. This CDR3 has 14 residues. The CDR3 DNA follows: TGTGCCAGCAGTTTTACCCATACAGATCAGCCCCAGCATTTT. The encoded protein is CASSFTHTDQPQHF.

The chain uses TRBV5-1 and TRBJ1-6, with TRBD1 as a possible D gene (6 bases). This CDR3 contains 14 residues. Trimming stripped 2 bases from V and 6 bases from J, with 9 bases between. Germline V gives CDR1 SGHRS, CDR2 YFSETQ. The CDR3 spells CASSFGTSNSPLHF. In nucleotides, the CDR3 is TGCGCCAGCAGCTTCGGGACAAGTAATTCACCCCTCCACTTT.

This chain joins TRBV28 and TRBJ1-2; 7 bases are shared with TRBD1. V shed 2 bases, J shed 4 bases, and the junction held 10 bases outside the gene matches. Germline assignment: CDR1 MDHEN and CDR2 SYDVKM. This CDR3 comprises 16 residues. The CDR3 loop reads CASSLANRGSLYGYTF. Written as DNA, the CDR3 is TGTGCCAGCAGTTTAGCGAACAGGGGCTCCCTCTATGGCTACACCTTC.

This clone was seen a few times. J is TRBJ2-6 and V is TRBV6-2 or TRBV6-3; D is uncertain. Per the germline V gene, CDR1 is MNHEY and CDR2 is SVGEGT. The ends were cut back, 0 bases at V and 0 bases at J, with 12 bases in the middle. The CDR3 spans 18 residues. The CDR3, as DNA: TGTGCCAGCAGTTACTCAGGTTATCGCCTCTCTGGGGCCAACGTCCTGACTTTC. This gives the protein CASSYSGYRLSGANVLTF.

The chain recombines TRBV10-3 with TRBJ1-1; D not resolved. V lost 10 bases and J 0 bases, leaving 15 bases between the germline ends. Germline CDR1 reads ENHRY; CDR2 reads SYGVKD. This CDR3 contains 14 residues. CDR3 sequence: CATRPQVMNTEAFF. The CDR3 DNA follows: TGTGCCACCCGTCCGCAGGTCATGAACACTGAAGCTTTCTTT.